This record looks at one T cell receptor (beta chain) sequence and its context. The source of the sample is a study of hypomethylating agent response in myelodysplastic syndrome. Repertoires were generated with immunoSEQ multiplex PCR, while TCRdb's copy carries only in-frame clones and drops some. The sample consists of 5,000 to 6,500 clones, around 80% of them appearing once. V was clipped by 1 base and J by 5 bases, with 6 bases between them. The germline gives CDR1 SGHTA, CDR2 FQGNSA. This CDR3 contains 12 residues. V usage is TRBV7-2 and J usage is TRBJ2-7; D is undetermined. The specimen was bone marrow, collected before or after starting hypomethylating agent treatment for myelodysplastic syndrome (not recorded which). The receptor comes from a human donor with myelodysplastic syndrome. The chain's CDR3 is CASSLVRDEQYF. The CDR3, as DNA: TGTGCCAGCAGCTTAGTTCGGGACGAGCAGTACTTC.